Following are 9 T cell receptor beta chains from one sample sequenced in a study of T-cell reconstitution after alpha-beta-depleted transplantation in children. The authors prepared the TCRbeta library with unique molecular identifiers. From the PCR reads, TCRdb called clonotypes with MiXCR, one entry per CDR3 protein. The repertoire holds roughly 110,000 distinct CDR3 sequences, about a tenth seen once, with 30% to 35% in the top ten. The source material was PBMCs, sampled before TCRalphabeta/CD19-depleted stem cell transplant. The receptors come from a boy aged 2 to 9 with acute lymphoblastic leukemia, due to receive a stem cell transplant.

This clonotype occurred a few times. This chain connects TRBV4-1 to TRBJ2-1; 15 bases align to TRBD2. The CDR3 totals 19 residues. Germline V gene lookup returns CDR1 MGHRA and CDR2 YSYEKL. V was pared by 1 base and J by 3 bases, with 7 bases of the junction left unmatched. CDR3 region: CASSQVSGLAGGLYNEQFF. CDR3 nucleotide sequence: TGCGCCAGCAGCCAAGTTTCGGGACTAGCGGGAGGCCTCTACAATGAGCAGTTCTTC.

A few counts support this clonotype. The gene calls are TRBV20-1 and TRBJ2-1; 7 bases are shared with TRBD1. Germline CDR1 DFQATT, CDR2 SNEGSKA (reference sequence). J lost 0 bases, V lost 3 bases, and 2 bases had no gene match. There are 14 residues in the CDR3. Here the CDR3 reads CSARGTDSYNEQFF. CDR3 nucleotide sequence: TGCAGTGCTAGGGGGACAGACTCCTACAATGAGCAGTTCTTC.

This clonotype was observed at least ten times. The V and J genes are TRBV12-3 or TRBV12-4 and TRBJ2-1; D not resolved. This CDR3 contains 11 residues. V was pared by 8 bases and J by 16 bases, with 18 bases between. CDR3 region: CASGLAGPPFF. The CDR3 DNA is TGTGCCAGCGGCCTCGCAGGCCCCCCTTTCTTC.

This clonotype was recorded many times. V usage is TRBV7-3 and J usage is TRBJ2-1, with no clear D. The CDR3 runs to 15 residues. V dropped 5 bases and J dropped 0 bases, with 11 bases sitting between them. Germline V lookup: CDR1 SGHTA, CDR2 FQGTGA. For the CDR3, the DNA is TGTGCCAGCAGCCCTAAGAAGGCCTCCTACAATGAGCAGTTCTTC. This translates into CASSPKKASYNEQFF.

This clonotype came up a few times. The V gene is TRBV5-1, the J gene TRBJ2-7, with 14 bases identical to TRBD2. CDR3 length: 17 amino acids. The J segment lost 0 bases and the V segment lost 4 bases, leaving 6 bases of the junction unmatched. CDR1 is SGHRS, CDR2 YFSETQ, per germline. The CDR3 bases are TGCGCCAGCAGCCCCGGGACTAGCGGGAGAGGCTCCTACGAGCAGTACTTC. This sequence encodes CASSPGTSGRGSYEQYF. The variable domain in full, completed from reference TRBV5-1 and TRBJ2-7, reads KAGVTQTPRYLIKTRGQQVTLSCSPISGHRSVSWYQQTPGQGLQFLFEYFSETQRNKGNFPGRFSGRQFSNSRSEMNVSTLELGDSALYLCASSPGTSGRGSYEQYFGPGTRLTVT.

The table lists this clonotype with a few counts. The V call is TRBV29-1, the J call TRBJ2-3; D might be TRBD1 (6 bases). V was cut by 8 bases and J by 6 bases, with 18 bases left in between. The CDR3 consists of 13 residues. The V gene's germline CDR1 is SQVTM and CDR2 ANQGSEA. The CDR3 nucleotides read TGCAGCTCCGGGACATCGACCTACGATACGCAGTATTTT. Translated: CSSGTSTYDTQYF.

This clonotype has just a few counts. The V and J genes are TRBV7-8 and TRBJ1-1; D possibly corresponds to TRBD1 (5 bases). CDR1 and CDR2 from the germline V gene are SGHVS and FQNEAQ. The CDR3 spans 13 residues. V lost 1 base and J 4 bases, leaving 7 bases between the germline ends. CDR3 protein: CASSLGGPTEAFF. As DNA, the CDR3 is TGTGCCAGCAGCTTAGGGGGACCCACTGAAGCTTTCTTT.

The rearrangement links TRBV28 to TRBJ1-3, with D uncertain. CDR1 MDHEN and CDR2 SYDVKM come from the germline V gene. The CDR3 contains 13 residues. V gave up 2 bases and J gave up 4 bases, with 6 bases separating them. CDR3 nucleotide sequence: TGTGCCAGCAGTTTAGTCCAGGGAAACACCATATATTTT. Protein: CASSLVQGNTIYF.

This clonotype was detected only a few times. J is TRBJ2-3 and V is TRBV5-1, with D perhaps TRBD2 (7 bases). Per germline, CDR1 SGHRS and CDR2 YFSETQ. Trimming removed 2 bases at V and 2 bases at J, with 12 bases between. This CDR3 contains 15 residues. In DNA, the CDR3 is TGCGCCAGCAGCTTCAGCGGGGACAACACAGATACGCAGTATTTT. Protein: CASSFSGDNTDTQYF. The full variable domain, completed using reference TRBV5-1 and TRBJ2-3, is KAGVTQTPRYLIKTRGQQVTLSCSPISGHRSVSWYQQTPGQGLQFLFEYFSETQRNKGNFPGRFSGRQFSNSRSEMNVSTLELGDSALYLCASSFSGDNTDTQYFGPGTRLTVL.